The rows below give T cell receptor beta chains drawn from one sample of a study of blood T cell repertoires in COVID-19. Assay: immunoSEQ multiplex PCR; the TCRdb copy retains only in-frame clones and omits some. The data show 300,000 or so clones, with 70% to 90% seen just once and 3% to 4% held by the top ten. Sequenced: peripheral blood. The receptors were gathered from a woman aged 40-49 years with acute or convalescent COVID-19. Both conserved end residues are part of each CDR3. Fields, in order: CDR3 protein, CDR3 DNA, J gene, V gene, D gene, clone size. D genes are given only for firm matches. Rows may omit the clone size; those that give it use once, few, many or a size class.

CDR3aa: CASSIRSGGKGNQPQHF; CDR3nt: TGTGCCAGTAGTATAAGGTCGGGTGGAAAGGGCAATCAGCCCCAGCATTTT; j_gene: TRBJ1-5; v_gene: TRBV19; d_gene: -; abundance: -
CDR3aa: CASSLDTNTEAFF; CDR3nt: TGTGCCAGCAGCTTAGACACGAACACTGAAGCTTTCTTT; j_gene: TRBJ1-1; v_gene: TRBV7-9; d_gene: -; abundance: -
CDR3aa: CASSQGGSGGGYTF; CDR3nt: TGTGCCAGCAGCCAAGGGGGTTCGGGGGGTGGCTACACCTTC; j_gene: TRBJ1-2; v_gene: TRBV3-1/TRBV3-2; d_gene: -; abundance: -
CDR3aa: CASGGQTAFF; CDR3nt: TGCGCCAGCGGGGGACAGACAGCTTTCTTT; j_gene: TRBJ1-1; v_gene: TRBV5-1; d_gene: TRBD1; abundance: few
CDR3aa: CASRRWDYGTQYF; CDR3nt: TGTGCCAGCAGAAGGTGGGACTACGGGACGCAGTATTTT; j_gene: TRBJ2-3; v_gene: TRBV6-5; d_gene: TRBD2; abundance: -
CDR3aa: CATRSGYNEQFF; CDR3nt: TGTGCCACCAGATCAGGATACAATGAGCAGTTCTTC; j_gene: TRBJ2-1; v_gene: TRBV24-1; d_gene: -; abundance: -
CDR3aa: CASSPTGGVTEAFF; CDR3nt: TGCGCCAGCAGCCCGACGGGGGGCGTCACTGAAGCTTTCTTT; j_gene: TRBJ1-1; v_gene: TRBV5-1; d_gene: -; abundance: -
CDR3aa: CASSFGQGVSYGYTF; CDR3nt: TGTGCCAGCAGCTTTGGACAGGGAGTAAGCTATGGCTACACCTTC; j_gene: TRBJ1-2; v_gene: TRBV7-2; d_gene: TRBD1; abundance: once
CDR3aa: CASNLAGTGQETQYF; CDR3nt: TGCGCCAGCAACTTGGCCGGGACAGGGCAAGAGACCCAGTACTTC; j_gene: TRBJ2-5; v_gene: TRBV5-1; d_gene: TRBD1; abundance: -
CDR3aa: CASSAPGTGNQPQHF; CDR3nt: TGTGCCAGCAGTGCCCCAGGGACAGGCAATCAGCCCCAGCATTTT; j_gene: TRBJ1-5; v_gene: TRBV7-9; d_gene: TRBD1; abundance: -
CDR3aa: CASSLGGGDYGYTF; CDR3nt: TGTGCCAGCAGCCTGGGTGGAGGGGACTATGGCTACACCTTC; j_gene: TRBJ1-2; v_gene: TRBV5-6; d_gene: -; abundance: -
CDR3aa: CASSPGTGGIGTDTQYF; CDR3nt: TGCGCCAGCAGCCCCGGGACAGGGGGAATCGGCACAGATACGCAGTATTTT; j_gene: TRBJ2-3; v_gene: TRBV5-1; d_gene: TRBD1; abundance: -
CDR3aa: CASSFPTGTYGYTF; CDR3nt: TGTGCCAGCAGCTTTCCGACAGGGACCTATGGCTACACCTTC; j_gene: TRBJ1-2; v_gene: TRBV7-2; d_gene: TRBD1; abundance: -
CDR3aa: CASSTHSGGMDGYTF; CDR3nt: TGTGCCAGCAGTACCCACTCGGGGGGAATGGATGGCTACACCTTC; j_gene: TRBJ1-2; v_gene: TRBV27; d_gene: -; abundance: -
CDR3aa: CASSGIGGTGELFF; CDR3nt: TGTGCCAGCAGTGGCATTGGGGGGACCGGGGAGCTGTTTTTT; j_gene: TRBJ2-2; v_gene: TRBV27; d_gene: -; abundance: -
CDR3aa: CASSERQGAHYSNQPQHF; CDR3nt: TGTGCCAGCAGTGAGCGGCAGGGGGCTCACTATAGCAATCAGCCCCAGCATTTT; j_gene: TRBJ1-5; v_gene: TRBV6-1; d_gene: TRBD1; abundance: -
CDR3aa: CSVEEGATETQYF; CDR3nt: TGCAGCGTTGAAGAAGGGGCCACAGAGACCCAGTACTTC; j_gene: TRBJ2-5; v_gene: TRBV29-1; d_gene: -; abundance: -
CDR3aa: CSARQQYMNTEAFF; CDR3nt: TGCAGCGCTCGACAGCAATATATGAACACTGAAGCTTTCTTT; j_gene: TRBJ1-1; v_gene: TRBV29-1; d_gene: -; abundance: -
CDR3aa: CASSVDPRGGTEAFF; CDR3nt: TGTGCCAGCAGCGTAGACCCCAGGGGAGGGACTGAAGCTTTCTTT; j_gene: TRBJ1-1; v_gene: TRBV9; d_gene: -; abundance: -
CDR3aa: CASSQTGALRELFF; CDR3nt: TGCGCCAGCAGCCAAACAGGGGCCTTGCGGGAGCTGTTTTTT; j_gene: TRBJ2-2; v_gene: TRBV4-1; d_gene: TRBD1; abundance: few
CDR3aa: CASSPGGAGGHSGGDEQFF; CDR3nt: TGTGCCAGCAGCCCTGGGGGTGCGGGGGGCCACTCGGGGGGCGATGAGCAGTTCTTC; j_gene: TRBJ2-1; v_gene: TRBV4-2; d_gene: TRBD2; abundance: -
CDR3aa: CASSPRETGELFF; CDR3nt: TGTGCCAGCTCACCCCGGGAAACCGGGGAGCTGTTTTTT; j_gene: TRBJ2-2; v_gene: TRBV18; d_gene: -; abundance: -
CDR3aa: CASSLAGSREEPQHF; CDR3nt: TGCGCCAGCAGCTTGGCCGGAAGCAGGGAGGAGCCCCAGCATTTT; j_gene: TRBJ1-5; v_gene: TRBV5-1; d_gene: -; abundance: -
CDR3aa: CAISDPRTGANYGYTF; CDR3nt: TGTGCCATCAGTGACCCCCGGACAGGGGCTAACTATGGCTACACCTTC; j_gene: TRBJ1-2; v_gene: TRBV10-3; d_gene: TRBD1; abundance: -
CDR3aa: CASSHQWASYNSPLHF; CDR3nt: TGTGCCAGCAGCCATCAGTGGGCCTCCTATAATTCACCCCTCCACTTT; j_gene: TRBJ1-6; v_gene: TRBV5-5; d_gene: -; abundance: -
CDR3aa: CASSLRGGASYGEQFF; CDR3nt: TGCGCCAGCAGTCTACGCGGGGGGGCCTCTTATGGTGAGCAGTTCTTC; j_gene: TRBJ2-1; v_gene: TRBV10-2; d_gene: TRBD2; abundance: -
CDR3aa: CASSSHGAGGPFGANVLTF; CDR3nt: TGCGCCAGCAGCTCACACGGGGCGGGGGGGCCCTTTGGGGCCAACGTCCTGACTTTC; j_gene: TRBJ2-6; v_gene: TRBV5-1; d_gene: TRBD2; abundance: -
CDR3aa: CASSPSAGALTDTQYF; CDR3nt: TGCGCCAGCAGCCCTTCCGCAGGGGCCCTCACAGATACGCAGTATTTT; j_gene: TRBJ2-3; v_gene: TRBV5-1; d_gene: -; abundance: -
CDR3aa: CASSLWGPANYGYTF; CDR3nt: TGTGCCAGCAGTCTCTGGGGCCCAGCTAACTATGGCTACACCTTC; j_gene: TRBJ1-2; v_gene: TRBV6-5; d_gene: -; abundance: -
CDR3aa: CASSIEGVNQPQHF; CDR3nt: TGTGCCAGTAGTATCGAGGGAGTAAATCAGCCCCAGCATTTT; j_gene: TRBJ1-5; v_gene: TRBV19; d_gene: -; abundance: -
CDR3aa: CASSGGGDSTDTQYF; CDR3nt: TGTGCCAGCAGCGGCGGGGGGGACAGCACAGATACGCAGTATTTT; j_gene: TRBJ2-3; v_gene: TRBV9; d_gene: TRBD2; abundance: -
CDR3aa: CASSPPDRVTGELFF; CDR3nt: TGTGCCAGCAGTCCTCCGGACAGGGTCACCGGGGAGCTGTTTTTT; j_gene: TRBJ2-2; v_gene: TRBV6-5; d_gene: TRBD1; abundance: -
CDR3aa: CASRAAGPTDTQYF; CDR3nt: TGTGCCAGCAGGGCCGCGGGCCCCACAGATACGCAGTATTTT; j_gene: TRBJ2-3; v_gene: TRBV7-3; d_gene: -; abundance: -
CDR3aa: CASSQIQGYGYTF; CDR3nt: TGCGCCAGCAGCCAGATACAGGGGTATGGCTACACCTTC; j_gene: TRBJ1-2; v_gene: TRBV4-1; d_gene: TRBD1; abundance: -
CDR3aa: CASTGESSGELFF; CDR3nt: TGCGCCAGCACAGGGGAAAGTTCCGGGGAGCTGTTTTTT; j_gene: TRBJ2-2; v_gene: TRBV10-2; d_gene: -; abundance: -
CDR3aa: CASSMQGKNEQFF; CDR3nt: TGTGCCAGTAGTATGCAGGGTAAGAATGAGCAGTTCTTC; j_gene: TRBJ2-1; v_gene: TRBV19; d_gene: -; abundance: once
CDR3aa: CASSQGGQPNTEAFF; CDR3nt: TGTGCCAGCAGCCAGGGGGGACAGCCGAACACTGAAGCTTTCTTT; j_gene: TRBJ1-1; v_gene: TRBV3-1/TRBV3-2; d_gene: TRBD1; abundance: -